Below, one TCR beta chain is given with its context. The data originate from a study of shared clonotypes between healthy human individuals. Only Caucasian adults living in Nashville, Tennessee served as donors. Method: immunoSEQ multiplex PCR; TCRdb's copy keeps in-frame clones and lacks some. Here the sample spans approximately 1,000,000 clones, around 78% being singletons. Sequencing was performed on memory CD4+ T cells from PBMCs. The subset is: CD45RA-negative fraction. The clonotype comes from a young man in good health. Some clones in this sample may be carry-over from other donors' samples.

The CDR3 DNA is TGTGCCAGCAGCCGACTAGGGGGTGGGGGCACTGAAGCTTTCTTT. This codes for CASSRLGGGGTEAFF. This chain uses TRBV6-5 with TRBJ1-1; D possibly corresponds to TRBD1 (6 bases). Germline CDR1 is MNHEY and CDR2 is SVGAGI. This CDR3 has 15 amino acids. The V and J ends lost 6 bases and 4 bases respectively, with 18 bases between them.